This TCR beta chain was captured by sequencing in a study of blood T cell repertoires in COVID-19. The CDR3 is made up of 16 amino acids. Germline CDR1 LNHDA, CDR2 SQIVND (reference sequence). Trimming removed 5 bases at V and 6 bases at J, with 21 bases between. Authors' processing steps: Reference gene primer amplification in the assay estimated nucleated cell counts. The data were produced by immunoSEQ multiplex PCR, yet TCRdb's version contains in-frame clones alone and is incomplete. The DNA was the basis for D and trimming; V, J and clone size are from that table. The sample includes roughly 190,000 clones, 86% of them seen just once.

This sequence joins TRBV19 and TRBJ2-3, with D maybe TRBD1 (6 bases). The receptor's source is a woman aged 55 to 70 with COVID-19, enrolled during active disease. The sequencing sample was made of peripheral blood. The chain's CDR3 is CASSGFGTRGRDTQYF. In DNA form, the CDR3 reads TGTGCCAGTAGTGGGTTCGGGACAAGAGGGCGGGATACGCAGTATTTT.